Presented here are 15 T cell receptor beta chains from one specimen sequenced in a study of blood T cell repertoires in COVID-19. Libraries were prepared by immunoSEQ multiplex PCR; TCRdb keeps only in-frame clonotypes and omits some of them. The table records some 20,000 clones, roughly 85% of them present only once. The sequencing input was peripheral blood. The receptors originated from a woman at least 80 years old with active or convalescent COVID-19.

This chain uses TRBV5-4 with TRBJ1-5; no reliable D call. In germline, CDR1 is SGHNT, CDR2 YYREEE (reference sequence). V lost 4 bases and J 0 bases, leaving 5 bases between the germline ends. The CDR3 contains 13 residues. CDR3 in DNA: TGTGCCAGCAGCCCGGGTAGCAATCAGCCCCAGCATTTT. This sequence encodes CASSPGSNQPQHF.

The chain employs TRBV9 and TRBJ1-2, with D unresolved. The CDR3 has 12 residues. With 4 bases removed from V and 7 bases from J, the gap between germline ends came to 11 bases. Germline V gene data show CDR1 as SGDLS and CDR2 as YYNGEE. CDR3 bases: TGTGCCAGCAGCCCCAGATCGGGTGGCTACACCTTC. It specifies CASSPRSGGYTF.

The CDR3 reads CASRKDRGPLFEQYF. The CDR3 DNA reads as TGTGCCAGCAGGAAAGACAGGGGTCCTTTGTTTGAGCAGTACTTC. V and J are TRBV2 and TRBJ2-7, with 8 bases identical to TRBD1. The CDR3 consists of 15 residues. The germline V gene encodes CDR1 SNHLY and CDR2 FYNNEI. With 6 bases clipped from V and 7 bases from J, the junction kept 14 bases outside the gene matches.

This chain uses TRBV24-1 with TRBJ2-3, with D perhaps TRBD1 (5 bases). The length of the CDR3 is 14 residues. V gave up 1 base and J gave up 4 bases, with 8 bases separating them. CDR1 is KGHDR, CDR2 SFDVKD, per germline. The CDR3 region is CATSDLKGADTQYF. CDR3 DNA sequence: TGTGCCACCAGTGATTTAAAAGGGGCAGATACGCAGTATTTT.

The genes are TRBV2 and TRBJ2-4, with 7 bases lining up with TRBD1. CDR1 and CDR2 (germline): SNHLY, FYNNEI. The CDR3 spans 14 residues. The J segment lost 1 base and the V segment lost 8 bases, leaving 5 bases of the junction unmatched. The CDR3 DNA sequence: TGTGCCAGCGGATACAGGGGTGCCAAAAACATTCAGTACTTC. Translating it yields CASGYRGAKNIQYF.

The chain is built from TRBV30 and TRBJ1-3; D unresolved. This CDR3 region has 15 residues. The germline V gene encodes CDR1 GTSNPN and CDR2 SVGIG (reference sequence). Trimming cost V 3 bases and J 3 bases, with 15 bases left between them. CDR3 DNA sequence: TGTGCCTGGAGACCCGTCCTACCCTTTGGAAACACCATATATTTT. This encodes CAWRPVLPFGNTIYF.

The V and J genes are TRBV28 and TRBJ2-5; perhaps TRBD1 as D (6 bases). Germline V gives CDR1 MDHEN, CDR2 SYDVKM. The CDR3 sequence is 15 residues long. V was trimmed by 6 bases and J by 1 base, leaving 15 bases between them. DNA for the CDR3: TGTGCCAGCAGCCCTGTGGGGGCGCCCCAAGAGACCCAGTACTTC. Translated, it gives CASSPVGAPQETQYF.

The V gene is TRBV6-2 or TRBV6-3, the J gene TRBJ1-1, with unresolved D. The V end was cut by 0 bases, the J end by 0 bases, with 5 bases between. Germline V gives CDR1 MNHEY, CDR2 SVGEGT. CDR3 length: 14 amino acids. The CDR3 loop reads CASSYSTLNTEAFF. Here the CDR3 DNA reads TGTGCCAGCAGTTACTCGACTCTGAACACTGAAGCTTTCTTT.

This chain uses TRBV14 with TRBJ1-1; D uncertain. This CDR3 region has 14 residues. The germline gives CDR1 SGHDN, CDR2 FVKESK. V was clipped by 4 bases and J by 0 bases, with 9 bases between them. Here the CDR3 DNA reads TGTGCCAGCAGCCTTCCGGGAGTGAACACTGAAGCTTTCTTT. It is translated as CASSLPGVNTEAFF.

This chain connects TRBV4-2 to TRBJ2-1; 9 bases align to TRBD1. Germline CDR1 LGHNA, CDR2 YNFKEQ. This CDR3 is built from 16 residues. The V and J ends lost 1 base and 6 bases, in that order; junction bases with no gene match: 7. In DNA form, the CDR3 reads TGTGCCAGCAGCCAAGGCGCCGGGACAGGGTTCAATGAGCAGTTCTTC. Translated, it gives CASSQGAGTGFNEQFF.

This chain uses TRBV7-6 with TRBJ1-1; TRBD1 matches at 9 bases. Germline V lookup: CDR1 SGHVS, CDR2 FNYEAQ. This CDR3 comprises 15 residues. V was pared by 5 bases and J by 3 bases, with 7 bases of the junction left unmatched. The CDR3 DNA sequence: TGTGCCAGCAGCCCAAGACAGGGGGGATACACTGAAGCTTTCTTT. It encodes CASSPRQGGYTEAFF.

This sequence joins TRBV28 and TRBJ1-6; 10 nucleotides align to TRBD1. V lost 5 bases and J lost 10; bases outside the gene matches: 11. The germline CDR1 and CDR2 sequences are MDHEN and SYDVKM. The CDR3 is 16 residues long. In DNA form, the CDR3 reads TGTGCCAGCAGTCCACCGGGACAGGGGCGTCGATCACCCCTCCACTTT. It is translated as CASSPPGQGRRSPLHF.

This rearrangement joins TRBV7-9 to TRBJ1-4, with no clear D. This CDR3 has 16 residues. V was clipped by 5 bases and J by 3 bases, with 16 bases between them. Germline lookup yields CDR1 SEHNR and CDR2 FQNEAQ (reference sequence). In nucleotides, the CDR3 is TGTGCCAGCAGCCAAACCCCAACTAGGTCTAATGAAAAACTGTTTTTT. It is translated as CASSQTPTRSNEKLFF.

The chain is built from TRBV12-3 or TRBV12-4 and TRBJ1-1; D is perhaps TRBD1 (6 bases). Trimming removed 7 bases at V and 11 bases at J, with 20 bases between. CDR3 length equals 13 residues. The CDR3 coding sequence is TGTGCCAGCACCGCCGGGGGGGGGCGTGAGGCTTTCTTT. Protein: CASTAGGGREAFF.

In its sample, this clone was seen once. The chain has TRBV30 and TRBJ2-7, with D perhaps matching TRBD1 (5 bases). Germline CDR1 is GTSNPN and CDR2 is SVGIG (reference sequence). CDR3 length: 13 residues. V was trimmed by 5 bases and J by 3 bases, leaving 14 bases between them. CDR3 DNA sequence: TGTGCCTGGGGGGCCATCCCTCGCTACGAGCAGTACTTC. It translates to CAWGAIPRYEQYF.